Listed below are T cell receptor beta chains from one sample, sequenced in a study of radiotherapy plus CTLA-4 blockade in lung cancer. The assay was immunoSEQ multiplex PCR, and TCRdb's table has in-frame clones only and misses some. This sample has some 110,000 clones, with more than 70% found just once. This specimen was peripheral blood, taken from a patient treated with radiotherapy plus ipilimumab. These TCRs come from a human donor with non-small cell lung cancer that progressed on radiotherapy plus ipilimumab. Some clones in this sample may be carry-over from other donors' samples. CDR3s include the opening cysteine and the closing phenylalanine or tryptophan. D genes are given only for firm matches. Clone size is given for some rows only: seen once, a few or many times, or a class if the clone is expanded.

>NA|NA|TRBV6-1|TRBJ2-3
TGTGCCAGCAGTGACCCCACAACAGGGCATACGCAGTATTTT
CASSDPTTGHTQYF
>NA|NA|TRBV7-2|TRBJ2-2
TGTGCCAGCAGCTCCCGAACTCCACGCGGCGGGGAGCTGTTTTTT
CASSSRTPRGGELFF
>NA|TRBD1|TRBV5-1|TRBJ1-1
TGCGCCAGCGCCAGGGGGGGGTTGACTTCCACCGAAGCTTTCTTT
CASARGGLTSTEAFF
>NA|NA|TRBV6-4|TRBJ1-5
TGTGCCAGCAGCCCGGAGGGGGGTGCCAATCAGCCCCAGCATTTT
CASSPEGGANQPQHF
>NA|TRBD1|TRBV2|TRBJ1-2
TGTGCCAGCAGCCGACAGGGGGCCCAGACTGGCTACACCTTC
CASSRQGAQTGYTF
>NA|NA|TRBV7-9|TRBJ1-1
TGTGCCAGCAGCTTAGATCAGGGCACGCACACTGAAGCTTTCTTT
CASSLDQGTHTEAFF
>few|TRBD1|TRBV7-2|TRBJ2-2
TGTGCCAGCACGGCGGCGCCCGGGACAGGGAACACCGGGGAGCTGTTTTTT
CASTAAPGTGNTGELFF
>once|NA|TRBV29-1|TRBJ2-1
TGCAGCGTTGAAGGGCAGCAGGGGAGGAATGAGCAGTTCTTC
CSVEGQQGRNEQFF
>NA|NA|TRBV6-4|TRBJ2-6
TGTGCCAGCAGTCCCAGTCATGGGGCCAACGTCCTGACTTTC
CASSPSHGANVLTF
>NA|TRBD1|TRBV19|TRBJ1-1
TGTGCCAGTAGAGACAGGGTTGGGCGGAACACTGAAGCTTTCTTT
CASRDRVGRNTEAFF
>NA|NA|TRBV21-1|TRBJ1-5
TGTGCCAGCAGCAAAGTATTATTAAAGGAGCCCCAGCATTTT
CASSKVLLKEPQHF
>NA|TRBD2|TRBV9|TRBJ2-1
TGTGCCAGCAGCGCTAGCGGGGGGTACTACAATGAGCAGTTCTTC
CASSASGGYYNEQFF
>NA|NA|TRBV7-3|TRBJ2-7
TGTGCCAGCAGTGGCAGCCGGGACGGTCACTACGAGCAGTACTTC
CASSGSRDGHYEQYF
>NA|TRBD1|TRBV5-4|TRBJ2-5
TGTGCCAGCAGCTCCCGGACAGGGTTCCAAGAGACCCAGTACTTC
CASSSRTGFQETQYF
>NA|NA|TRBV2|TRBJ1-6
TGTGCCAGCAGTGTCGTGACAGGTGATAATTCACCCCTCCACTTT
CASSVVTGDNSPLHF
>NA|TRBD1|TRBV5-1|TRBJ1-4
TGCGCCAGCAGCTTACGACAGGGGACGGCGGAAAAACTGTTTTTT
CASSLRQGTAEKLFF
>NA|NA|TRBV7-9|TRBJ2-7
TGTGCCAACAGCTCCCTGAGACCCGGGCACCTTAGGGAGCAGTACTTC
CANSSLRPGHLREQYF
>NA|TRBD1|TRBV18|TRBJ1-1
TGTGCCAGCTCACCGGGACAGGGGGACGCTTTCTTT
CASSPGQGDAFF
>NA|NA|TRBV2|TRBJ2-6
TGTGCCAGCAGTGACAGGGCCGGGGCCAACGTCCTGACTTTC
CASSDRAGANVLTF
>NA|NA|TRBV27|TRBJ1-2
TGTGCCAGCAGTTTTGCTCCATTCGGGGGCTACACCTTC
CASSFAPFGGYTF
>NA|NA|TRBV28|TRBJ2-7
TGTGCCAGCACCCAGCGGAGGAGCTCCTACGAGCAGTACTTC
CASTQRRSSYEQYF
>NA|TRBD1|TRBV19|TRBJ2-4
TGTGCCAGCAGGGACAGTCTAGCCAAAAACATTCAGTACTTC
CASRDSLAKNIQYF
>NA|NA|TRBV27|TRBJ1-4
TGTGCCAGCACGACAGCTACTAATGAAAAACTGTTTTTT
CASTTATNEKLFF
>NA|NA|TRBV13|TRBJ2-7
TGTGCCAGCAGCTTAGTTGGAAGGGGATACGAGCAGTACTTC
CASSLVGRGYEQYF
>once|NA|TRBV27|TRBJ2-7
TGTGCCAGCAGTTTGGTCGTGAGCTCCTACGAGCAGTACTTC
CASSLVVSSYEQYF
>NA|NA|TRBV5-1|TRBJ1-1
TGCGCCAGCAGCTTGACGCAGCGTGAAGCTTTCTTT
CASSLTQREAFF
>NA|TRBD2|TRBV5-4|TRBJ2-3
TGTGCCAGCACCGCTAGCGGGGGGTCCACAGATACGCAGTATTTT
CASTASGGSTDTQYF